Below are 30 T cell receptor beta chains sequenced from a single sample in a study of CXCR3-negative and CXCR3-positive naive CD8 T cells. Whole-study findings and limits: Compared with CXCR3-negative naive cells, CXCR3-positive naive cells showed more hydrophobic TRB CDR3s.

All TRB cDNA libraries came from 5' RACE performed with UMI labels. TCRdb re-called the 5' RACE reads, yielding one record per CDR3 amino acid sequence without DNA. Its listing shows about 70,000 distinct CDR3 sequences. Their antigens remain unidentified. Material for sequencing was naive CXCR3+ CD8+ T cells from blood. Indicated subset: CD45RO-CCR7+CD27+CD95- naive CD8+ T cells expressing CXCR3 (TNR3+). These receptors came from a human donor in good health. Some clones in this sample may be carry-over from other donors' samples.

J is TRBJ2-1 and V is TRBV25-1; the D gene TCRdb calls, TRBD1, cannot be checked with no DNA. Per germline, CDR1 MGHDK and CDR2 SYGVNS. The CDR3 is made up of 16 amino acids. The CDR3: CASSDMDRGSPNEQFF.

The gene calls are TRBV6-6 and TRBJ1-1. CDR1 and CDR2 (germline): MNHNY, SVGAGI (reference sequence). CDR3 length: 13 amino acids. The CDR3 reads CASSYSLGAEAFF.

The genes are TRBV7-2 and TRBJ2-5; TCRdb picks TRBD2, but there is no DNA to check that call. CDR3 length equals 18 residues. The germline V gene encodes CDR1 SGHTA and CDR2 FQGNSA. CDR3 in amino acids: CASSLGVRGFGPPGTQYF.

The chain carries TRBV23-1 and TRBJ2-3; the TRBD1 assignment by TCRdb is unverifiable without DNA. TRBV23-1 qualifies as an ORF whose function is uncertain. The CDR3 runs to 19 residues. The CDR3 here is CASSQSRRARGTSTDTQYF.

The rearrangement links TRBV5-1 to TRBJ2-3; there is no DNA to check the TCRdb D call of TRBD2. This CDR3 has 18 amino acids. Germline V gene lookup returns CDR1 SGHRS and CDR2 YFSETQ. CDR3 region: CASSLLFAGGSSTDTQYF.

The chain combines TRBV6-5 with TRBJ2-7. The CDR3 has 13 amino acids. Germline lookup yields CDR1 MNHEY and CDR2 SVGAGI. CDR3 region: CASIGDNSYEQYF.

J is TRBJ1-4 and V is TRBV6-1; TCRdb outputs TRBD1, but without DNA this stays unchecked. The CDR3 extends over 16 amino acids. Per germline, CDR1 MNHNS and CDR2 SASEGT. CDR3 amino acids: CASSEWFGQTNEKLFF.

The CDR3 loop is CASSLVGGSDQPQHF. This chain uses TRBV7-9 with TRBJ1-5; TCRdb selects TRBD1, and the lack of DNA leaves this call unchecked. This CDR3 is 15 amino acids long. Germline-derived CDR1 and CDR2 are SEHNR and FQNEAQ (reference sequence).

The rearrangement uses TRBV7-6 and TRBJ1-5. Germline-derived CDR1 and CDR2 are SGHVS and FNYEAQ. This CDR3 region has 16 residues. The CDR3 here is CASSRGVREGNQPQHF.

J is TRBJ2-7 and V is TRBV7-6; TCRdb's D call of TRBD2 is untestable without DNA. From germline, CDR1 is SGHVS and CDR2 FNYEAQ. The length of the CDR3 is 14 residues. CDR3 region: CASSKGLNSYEQYF.

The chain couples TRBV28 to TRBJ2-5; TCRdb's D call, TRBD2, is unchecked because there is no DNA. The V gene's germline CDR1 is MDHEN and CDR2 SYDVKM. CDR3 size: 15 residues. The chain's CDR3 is CASSLISSSVETQYF. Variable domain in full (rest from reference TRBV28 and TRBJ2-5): DVKVTQSSRYLVKRTGEKVFLECVQDMDHENMFWYRQDPGLGLRLIYFSYDVKMKEKGDIPEGYSVSREKKERFSLILESASTNQTSMYLCASSLISSSVETQYFGPGTRLLVL.

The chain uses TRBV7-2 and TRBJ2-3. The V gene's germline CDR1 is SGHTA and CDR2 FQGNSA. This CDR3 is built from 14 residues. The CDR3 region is CASSFLAAVDTQYF.

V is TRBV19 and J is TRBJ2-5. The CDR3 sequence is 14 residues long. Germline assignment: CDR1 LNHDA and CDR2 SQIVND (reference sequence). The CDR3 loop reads CASSTWQTQETQYF.

The CDR3 spells CASSEGQGYGYTF. The chain combines TRBV27 with TRBJ1-2; lacking DNA, the TRBD1 call made by TCRdb goes unchecked. From germline, CDR1 is MNHEY and CDR2 SMNVEV (reference sequence). The CDR3 covers 13 residues.

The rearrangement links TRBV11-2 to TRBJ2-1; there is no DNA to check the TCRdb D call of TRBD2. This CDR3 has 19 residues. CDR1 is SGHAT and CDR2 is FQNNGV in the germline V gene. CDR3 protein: CASSLDWGLTGARYNEQFF.

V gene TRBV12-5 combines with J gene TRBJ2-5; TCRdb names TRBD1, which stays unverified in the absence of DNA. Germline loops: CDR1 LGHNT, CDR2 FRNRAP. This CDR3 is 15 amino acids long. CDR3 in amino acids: CASGFGGTLQETQYF.

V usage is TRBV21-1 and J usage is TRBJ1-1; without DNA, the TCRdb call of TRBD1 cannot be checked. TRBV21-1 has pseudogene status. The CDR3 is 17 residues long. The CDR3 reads CASSNTEDRGRITEAFF.

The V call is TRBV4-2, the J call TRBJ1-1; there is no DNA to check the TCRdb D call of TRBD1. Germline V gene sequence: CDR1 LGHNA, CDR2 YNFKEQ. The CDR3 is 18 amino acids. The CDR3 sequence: CASSQDPGTGGIMTEAFF.

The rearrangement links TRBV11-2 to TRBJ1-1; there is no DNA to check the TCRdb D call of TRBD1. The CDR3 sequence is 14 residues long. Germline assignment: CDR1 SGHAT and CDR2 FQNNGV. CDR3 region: CASSLRTGAPEAFF.

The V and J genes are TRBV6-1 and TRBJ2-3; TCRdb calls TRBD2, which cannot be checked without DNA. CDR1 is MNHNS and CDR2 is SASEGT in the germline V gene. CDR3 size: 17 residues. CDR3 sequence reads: CASSTRRLAGDSDTQYF.

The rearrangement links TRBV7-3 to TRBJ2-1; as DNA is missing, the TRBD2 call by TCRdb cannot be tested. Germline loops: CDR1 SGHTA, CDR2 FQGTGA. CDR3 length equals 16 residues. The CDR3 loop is CASSFVGGNPYNEQFF.

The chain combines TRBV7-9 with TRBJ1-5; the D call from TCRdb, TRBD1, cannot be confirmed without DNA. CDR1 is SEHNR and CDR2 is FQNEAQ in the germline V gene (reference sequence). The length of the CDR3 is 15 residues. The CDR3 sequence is CASSSPGRGNQPQHF.

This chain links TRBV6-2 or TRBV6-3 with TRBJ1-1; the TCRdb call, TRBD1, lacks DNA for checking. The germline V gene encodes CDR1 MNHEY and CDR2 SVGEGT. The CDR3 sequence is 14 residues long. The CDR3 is CASSYNRVWPEAFF.

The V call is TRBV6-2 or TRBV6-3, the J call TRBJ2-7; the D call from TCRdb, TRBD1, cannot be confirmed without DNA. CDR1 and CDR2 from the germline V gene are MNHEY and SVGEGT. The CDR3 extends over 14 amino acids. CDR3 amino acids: CASARQGTYYEQYF.

This chain's CDR3 is CSARGGGLYEQYF. V and J are TRBV20-1 and TRBJ2-7; no DNA is available, so the TRBD2 call from TCRdb remains unchecked. The germline V gene encodes CDR1 DFQATT and CDR2 SNEGSKA (reference sequence). The CDR3 is 13 residues long.

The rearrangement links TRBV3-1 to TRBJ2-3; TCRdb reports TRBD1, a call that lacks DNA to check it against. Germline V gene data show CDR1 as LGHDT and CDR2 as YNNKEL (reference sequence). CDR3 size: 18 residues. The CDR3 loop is CASSQDGAGGPSTDTQYF.

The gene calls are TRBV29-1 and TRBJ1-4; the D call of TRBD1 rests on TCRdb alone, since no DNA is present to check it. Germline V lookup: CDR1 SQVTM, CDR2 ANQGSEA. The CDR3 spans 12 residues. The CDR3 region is CSVAGGSEKLFF.

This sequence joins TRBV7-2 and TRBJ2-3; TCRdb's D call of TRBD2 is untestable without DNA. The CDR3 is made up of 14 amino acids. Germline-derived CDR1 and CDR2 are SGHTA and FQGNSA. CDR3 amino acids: CASSRTPYTDTQYF.

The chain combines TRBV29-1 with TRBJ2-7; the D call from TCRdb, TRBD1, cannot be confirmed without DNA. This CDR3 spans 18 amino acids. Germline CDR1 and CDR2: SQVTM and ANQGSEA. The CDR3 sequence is CSARGLKTGRIPSYEQYF.

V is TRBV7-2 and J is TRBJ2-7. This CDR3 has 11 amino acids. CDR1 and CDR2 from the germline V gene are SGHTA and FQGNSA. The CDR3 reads CASSSSWDIRF.